The clone carrying this T cell receptor beta chain was counted at least ten times. Its antigen is as yet unknown. These data are taken from a study of response to subunit inactivated influenza vaccine. Study-level results: After each seasonal influenza vaccination, few new T cells are recruited, the authors suggested.

Per germline, CDR1 LGHNA and CDR2 YNFKEQ. The CDR3 has 14 residues. The V end lost 3 bases, the J end lost 6 bases, and 12 bases lay between the germline ends. TCRdb recomputed calls from the RT-PCR reads with MiXCR, one row per CDR3 protein. Among just over 300,000 distinct CDR3 sequences listed, about a fifth were seen once. The starting material was PBMCs from blood, obtained approximately 20 months after vaccination. This clonotype was sampled from a man between 50 and 69 years old who received an inactivated influenza vaccine. The rearrangement uses TRBV4-2 and TRBJ1-5; maybe TRBD1 (5 bases). The CDR3 DNA sequence: TGTGCCAGCAGCCAGAACAGGAGAACTCAGCCCCAGCATTTT. Protein product: CASSQNRRTQPQHF.